The rows below give T cell receptor beta chains drawn from one sample of a study of blood T cell repertoires in COVID-19. Some clones are missing from TCRdb's copy, which holds only in-frame ones; the method was immunoSEQ multiplex PCR. The sample has about 210,000 clones; roughly 80% are singletons. Material for sequencing was peripheral blood. These receptors all come from a middle-aged woman with active or convalescent COVID-19. CDR3s include the opening cysteine and the closing phenylalanine or tryptophan. A D gene is named only where the DNA matches it firmly. Where a row states a size, it is once, few, many or the class of an expanded clone; other rows omit it.

clone_size: -
d_call: -
v_call: TRBV18
j_call: TRBJ1-1
cdr3_nt: TGTGCCAGCTCACCGATTGACAGGCTAGGCGAAGCTTTCTTT
cdr3_aa: CASSPIDRLGEAFF

clone_size: -
d_call: TRBD2
v_call: TRBV28
j_call: TRBJ2-3
cdr3_nt: TGTGCCAGCAGTTTAACAGCGGGGGCCCATACGCAGTATTTT
cdr3_aa: CASSLTAGAHTQYF

clone_size: -
d_call: TRBD1
v_call: TRBV7-9
j_call: TRBJ2-3
cdr3_nt: TGTGCCAGCAGCTCGACAGGGGCTTACACAGATACGCAGTATTTT
cdr3_aa: CASSSTGAYTDTQYF

clone_size: -
d_call: TRBD1
v_call: TRBV19
j_call: TRBJ2-2
cdr3_nt: TGTGCCAGTAGTTTCGACAGGGGGCGGAACGGGGAGCTGTTTTTT
cdr3_aa: CASSFDRGRNGELFF

clone_size: -
d_call: TRBD1
v_call: TRBV6-2/TRBV6-3
j_call: TRBJ2-1
cdr3_nt: TGTGCCAGCAGCAAACGACCGGGACAGGGGTTCGGTGAGCAGTTCTTC
cdr3_aa: CASSKRPGQGFGEQFF

clone_size: -
d_call: -
v_call: TRBV2
j_call: TRBJ1-2
cdr3_nt: TGTGCCAGCAAACCCCGACAGTTAGAAGGGAACTATGGCTACACCTTC
cdr3_aa: CASKPRQLEGNYGYTF

clone_size: -
d_call: -
v_call: TRBV10-3
j_call: TRBJ2-3
cdr3_nt: TGTGCCATACGCGGCGGGGTCGCAGATACGCAGTATTTT
cdr3_aa: CAIRGGVADTQYF

clone_size: -
d_call: -
v_call: TRBV12-3/TRBV12-4
j_call: TRBJ2-1
cdr3_nt: TGTGCCAGCAGTATTGGGGGGTACAATGAGCAGTTCTTC
cdr3_aa: CASSIGGYNEQFF

clone_size: -
d_call: -
v_call: TRBV3-1/TRBV3-2
j_call: TRBJ2-7
cdr3_nt: TGTGCCAGCAGCCAAGGCGGGTCCGGGGAGCAGTACTTC
cdr3_aa: CASSQGGSGEQYF

clone_size: -
d_call: TRBD2
v_call: TRBV5-1
j_call: TRBJ2-1
cdr3_nt: TGCGCCAGCTCCGGGGCGGGAGGGTACAATGAGCAGTTCTTC
cdr3_aa: CASSGAGGYNEQFF

clone_size: -
d_call: -
v_call: TRBV19
j_call: TRBJ2-3
cdr3_nt: TGTGCCAGTAGTAGCCGGGGTGGATTGACAGATACGCAGTATTTT
cdr3_aa: CASSSRGGLTDTQYF

clone_size: -
d_call: -
v_call: TRBV7-9
j_call: TRBJ2-2
cdr3_nt: TGTGCCAACAGGGATGGAGGCGGGGAGCTGTTTTTT
cdr3_aa: CANRDGGGELFF

clone_size: -
d_call: -
v_call: TRBV2
j_call: TRBJ1-1
cdr3_nt: TGTGCCAGCAGTGACCGCGGCACTGAAGCTTTCTTT
cdr3_aa: CASSDRGTEAFF

clone_size: -
d_call: -
v_call: TRBV25-1
j_call: TRBJ1-2
cdr3_nt: TGTGCCAGCACTGGCGGTAACTATGGCTACACCTTC
cdr3_aa: CASTGGNYGYTF

clone_size: -
d_call: -
v_call: TRBV24-1
j_call: TRBJ1-1
cdr3_nt: TGTGCCACCAGTAGCACCCGGGGGAACACTGAAGCTTTCTTT
cdr3_aa: CATSSTRGNTEAFF

clone_size: -
d_call: TRBD2
v_call: TRBV5-1
j_call: TRBJ2-3
cdr3_nt: TGCGCCGGAAGCGGGGGGGGTCACACAGATACGCAGTATTTT
cdr3_aa: CAGSGGGHTDTQYF

clone_size: -
d_call: -
v_call: TRBV4-1
j_call: TRBJ2-2
cdr3_nt: TGCGCCAGCAGGGCCGGGTCAAACACCGGGGAGCTGTTTTTT
cdr3_aa: CASRAGSNTGELFF

clone_size: -
d_call: TRBD2
v_call: TRBV5-1
j_call: TRBJ2-4
cdr3_nt: TGCGCCAGCAGCTTGCGGGAGGGCCGGGGAAACATTCAGTACTTC
cdr3_aa: CASSLREGRGNIQYF

clone_size: -
d_call: -
v_call: TRBV6-6
j_call: TRBJ2-2
cdr3_nt: TGTGCCAGCGCGCGGTGGGCCGGGGAGCTGTTTTTT
cdr3_aa: CASARWAGELFF

clone_size: -
d_call: -
v_call: TRBV2
j_call: TRBJ2-2
cdr3_nt: TGTGCCAGCAGTGAAGAACTCCGATCCGGGGAGCTGTTTTTT
cdr3_aa: CASSEELRSGELFF

clone_size: -
d_call: -
v_call: TRBV7-3
j_call: TRBJ1-1
cdr3_nt: TGTGCCAGCAGCTTAGAGGGTAGAGGTTTGAACACTGAAGCTTTCTTT
cdr3_aa: CASSLEGRGLNTEAFF

clone_size: -
d_call: -
v_call: TRBV30
j_call: TRBJ2-1
cdr3_nt: TGTGCCTGGGCGGTGGGGGGAAGCAATGAGCAGTTCTTC
cdr3_aa: CAWAVGGSNEQFF

clone_size: few
d_call: TRBD1
v_call: TRBV28
j_call: TRBJ1-1
cdr3_nt: TGTGCCAGCAAACTCACAGGGGGCGCCGCTGAAGCTTTCTTT
cdr3_aa: CASKLTGGAAEAFF

clone_size: -
d_call: TRBD1
v_call: TRBV19
j_call: TRBJ2-5
cdr3_nt: TGTGCCAGTAGTATAAGCGGACAGGGGAAGGGGGCCCAGTACTTC
cdr3_aa: CASSISGQGKGAQYF

clone_size: -
d_call: -
v_call: TRBV30
j_call: TRBJ1-2
cdr3_nt: TGTGCCTGGAGTAACGGCAGGGAGGGCTATGGCTACACCTTC
cdr3_aa: CAWSNGREGYGYTF

clone_size: -
d_call: TRBD1
v_call: TRBV13
j_call: TRBJ1-3
cdr3_nt: TGTGCCAGCAGCCACGCTGACAGGGATCCTGGAAACACCATATATTTT
cdr3_aa: CASSHADRDPGNTIYF

clone_size: once
d_call: -
v_call: TRBV9
j_call: TRBJ2-7
cdr3_nt: TGTGCCAGCAGCGGACTAGGAGGAACCTACGAGCAGTACTTC
cdr3_aa: CASSGLGGTYEQYF

clone_size: -
d_call: TRBD1
v_call: TRBV4-1
j_call: TRBJ1-2
cdr3_nt: TGCGCCAGCAGCCAGGCCGGGACAGTCTATGGCTACACCTTC
cdr3_aa: CASSQAGTVYGYTF

clone_size: -
d_call: TRBD1
v_call: TRBV9
j_call: TRBJ1-6
cdr3_nt: TGTGCCAGCAGCGTGGCCCAGGGGGTTTCACCCCTCCACTTT
cdr3_aa: CASSVAQGVSPLHF

clone_size: -
d_call: -
v_call: TRBV6-1
j_call: TRBJ2-1
cdr3_nt: TGTGCCAGCAGTGAAGGTGTAGCGTCCTACAATGAGCAGTTCTTC
cdr3_aa: CASSEGVASYNEQFF

clone_size: -
d_call: TRBD2
v_call: TRBV9
j_call: TRBJ2-3
cdr3_nt: TGTGCCAGCAGCGTAGCCGGGACTAGCGGGATGGGAGGCAGCACAGATACGCAGTATTTT
cdr3_aa: CASSVAGTSGMGGSTDTQYF

clone_size: -
d_call: TRBD2
v_call: TRBV3-1/TRBV3-2
j_call: TRBJ2-7
cdr3_nt: TGTGCCAGCAGCAATCTAGCGGGAGACTACGAGCAGTACTTC
cdr3_aa: CASSNLAGDYEQYF

clone_size: -
d_call: -
v_call: TRBV11-2
j_call: TRBJ1-2
cdr3_nt: TGTGCCAGCAGCTTGTCAGGAAGCTATGGCTACACCTTC
cdr3_aa: CASSLSGSYGYTF

clone_size: -
d_call: -
v_call: TRBV18
j_call: TRBJ2-2
cdr3_nt: TGTGCCAGCTCACCATTGAGAGGAGGCCAGGCAGACACCGGGGAGCTGTTTTTT
cdr3_aa: CASSPLRGGQADTGELFF

clone_size: -
d_call: TRBD1
v_call: TRBV7-6
j_call: TRBJ1-2
cdr3_nt: TGTGCCAGCAGCTTCCAGGGGGCAGGGGGCTACACCTTC
cdr3_aa: CASSFQGAGGYTF

clone_size: -
d_call: -
v_call: TRBV6-2/TRBV6-3
j_call: TRBJ1-1
cdr3_nt: TGTGCCAGCAGTTATATACAGGGCCCGAACACTGAAGCTTTCTTT
cdr3_aa: CASSYIQGPNTEAFF

clone_size: -
d_call: TRBD1
v_call: TRBV20-1
j_call: TRBJ1-2
cdr3_nt: TGCAGTGCTAGTGGTGGACAGGGAGGGTTGCACGGCTACACCTTC
cdr3_aa: CSASGGQGGLHGYTF

clone_size: -
d_call: -
v_call: TRBV4-1
j_call: TRBJ2-2
cdr3_nt: TGCGCCAGCAGCCAAGGGGGAGGGGGCGGGGAGCTGTTTTTT
cdr3_aa: CASSQGGGGGELFF

clone_size: -
d_call: -
v_call: TRBV15
j_call: TRBJ1-2
cdr3_nt: TGTGCCACCAGCAGAGAGGCCGGAGCTAACTATGGCTACACCTTC
cdr3_aa: CATSREAGANYGYTF

clone_size: -
d_call: -
v_call: TRBV7-2
j_call: TRBJ2-7
cdr3_nt: TGTGCCAGCAGCTTGAGCCTCTTCTCCTACGAGCAGTACTTC
cdr3_aa: CASSLSLFSYEQYF

clone_size: -
d_call: -
v_call: TRBV4-3
j_call: TRBJ1-1
cdr3_nt: TGCGCCAGCAGCCAAGATGGGGGCCCTAACACTGAAGCTTTCTTT
cdr3_aa: CASSQDGGPNTEAFF

clone_size: few
d_call: TRBD1
v_call: TRBV11-2
j_call: TRBJ2-2
cdr3_nt: TGTGCCAGCGGACAGGGGGCGAACGCCGGGGAGCTGTTTTTT
cdr3_aa: CASGQGANAGELFF

clone_size: -
d_call: TRBD2
v_call: TRBV3-1/TRBV3-2
j_call: TRBJ2-1
cdr3_nt: TGTGCCAGCAGCCCAGGGACTAGCGGGTACAATGAGCAGTTCTTC
cdr3_aa: CASSPGTSGYNEQFF

clone_size: -
d_call: -
v_call: TRBV27
j_call: TRBJ2-1
cdr3_nt: TGTGCCAGCACCAAGGGACTTTATAATGAGCAGTTCTTC
cdr3_aa: CASTKGLYNEQFF

clone_size: few
d_call: -
v_call: TRBV7-7
j_call: TRBJ1-5
cdr3_nt: TGTGCTAGCAGCCGCGTGGAGGGAGGGACCGGGCCCCAGCATTTT
cdr3_aa: CASSRVEGGTGPQHF

clone_size: -
d_call: -
v_call: TRBV18
j_call: TRBJ1-1
cdr3_nt: TGTGCCAGCTCCTTGGAATTAGCGAACACTGAAGCTTTCTTT
cdr3_aa: CASSLELANTEAFF

clone_size: -
d_call: TRBD1
v_call: TRBV3-1/TRBV3-2
j_call: TRBJ1-2
cdr3_nt: TGTGCCAGCAGCCAAGGTCCGGACAGGTATCATGGCTACACCTTC
cdr3_aa: CASSQGPDRYHGYTF

clone_size: -
d_call: -
v_call: TRBV9
j_call: TRBJ2-1
cdr3_nt: TGTGCCAGCAGCGTAGGCGCCCATGAGCAGTTCTTC
cdr3_aa: CASSVGAHEQFF

clone_size: -
d_call: TRBD1
v_call: TRBV18
j_call: TRBJ2-2
cdr3_nt: TGTGCCAGCTCACGCATGACAGGGGCCCGCACCGGGGAGCTGTTTTTT
cdr3_aa: CASSRMTGARTGELFF

clone_size: -
d_call: -
v_call: TRBV23-1
j_call: TRBJ2-3
cdr3_nt: TGCGCCAGTCAAGGCCAATTCGGCGGAGACCACACAGATACGCAGTATTTT
cdr3_aa: CASQGQFGGDHTDTQYF

clone_size: few
d_call: TRBD1
v_call: TRBV7-8
j_call: TRBJ2-7
cdr3_nt: TGTGCCAGCAGCCTTACAGGGGGCTCGACGGGAGAGCAGTACTTC
cdr3_aa: CASSLTGGSTGEQYF

clone_size: -
d_call: -
v_call: TRBV24-1
j_call: TRBJ2-7
cdr3_nt: TGTGCCACCAGAGCTGGGGGGGCTAGGGAGCAGTACTTC
cdr3_aa: CATRAGGAREQYF